This T cell receptor beta chain was captured by sequencing in a study of blood T cell repertoires in COVID-19. The study counted Cohort 3 donors as recovered given two negative PCRs, clearance, or symptom resolution. The CDR3 sequence is 14 residues long. V trimming: 5 bases; J trimming: 7 bases; junction bases outside the gene matches: 6. Germline V gene data show CDR1 as SGDLS and CDR2 as YYNGEE. Repertoires were generated with immunoSEQ multiplex PCR, while TCRdb's copy carries only in-frame clones and drops some. There are some 230,000 clones in the sample; just under 85% occur only once, and approximately 15% lies in the top ten.

The V gene is TRBV9, the J gene TRBJ2-2; 9 bases are a match to TRBD1. The sample consisted of PBMCs or T cells enriched from blood (not recorded which). The receptor was derived from a man aged 40-50 years who had recovered from COVID-19. Here the CDR3 reads CASSDRQGVGELFF. The CDR3 DNA sequence: TGTGCCAGCAGTGATCGACAGGGGGTCGGGGAGCTGTTTTTT.